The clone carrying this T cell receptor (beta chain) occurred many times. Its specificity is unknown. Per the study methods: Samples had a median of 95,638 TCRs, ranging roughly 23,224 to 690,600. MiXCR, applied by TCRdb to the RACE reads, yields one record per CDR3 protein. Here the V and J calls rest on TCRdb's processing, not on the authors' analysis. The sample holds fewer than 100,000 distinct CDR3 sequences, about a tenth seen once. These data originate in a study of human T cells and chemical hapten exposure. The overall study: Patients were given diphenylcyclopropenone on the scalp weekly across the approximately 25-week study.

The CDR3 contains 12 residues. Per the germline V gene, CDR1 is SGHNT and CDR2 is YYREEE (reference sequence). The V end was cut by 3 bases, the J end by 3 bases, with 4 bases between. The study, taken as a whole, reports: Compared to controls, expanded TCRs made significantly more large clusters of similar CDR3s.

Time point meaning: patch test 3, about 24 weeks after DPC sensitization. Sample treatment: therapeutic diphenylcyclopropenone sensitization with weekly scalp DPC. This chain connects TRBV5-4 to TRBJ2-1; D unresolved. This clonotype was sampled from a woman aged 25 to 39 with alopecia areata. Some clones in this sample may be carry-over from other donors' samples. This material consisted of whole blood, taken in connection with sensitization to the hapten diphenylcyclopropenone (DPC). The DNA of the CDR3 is TGTGCCAGCAGCTCATACTACAATGAGCAGTTCTTC. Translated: CASSSYYNEQFF.